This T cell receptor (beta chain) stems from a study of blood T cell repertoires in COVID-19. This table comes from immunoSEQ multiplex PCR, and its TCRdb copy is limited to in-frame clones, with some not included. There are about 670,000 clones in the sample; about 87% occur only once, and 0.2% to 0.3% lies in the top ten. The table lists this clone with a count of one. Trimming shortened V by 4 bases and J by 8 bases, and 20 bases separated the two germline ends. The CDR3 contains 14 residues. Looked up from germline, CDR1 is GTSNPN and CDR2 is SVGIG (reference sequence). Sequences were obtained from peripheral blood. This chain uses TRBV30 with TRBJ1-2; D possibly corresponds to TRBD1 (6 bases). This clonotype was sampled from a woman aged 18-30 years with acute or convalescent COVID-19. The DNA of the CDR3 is TGTGCCTGGACCGTCACCGCGGGGGGGGCGGGCTACACCTTC. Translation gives CAWTVTAGGAGYTF.